Each of the 3 T cell receptor beta chains below was sequenced from the same sample in a study of resident and recirculating memory T cells in vitiligo. The method was immunoSEQ multiplex PCR; TCRdb's version includes in-frame clones alone and lacks a portion of them. The sample includes around 70,000 clones, just over 90% of them seen just once. What was sequenced was blood. These receptors all stem from a male donor with vitiligo.

The CDR3 sequence is CASSEGLAGGTDTQYF. CDR3 nucleotide sequence: TGTGCCAGCAGTGAAGGACTAGCGGGGGGCACAGATACGCAGTATTTT. This chain uses TRBV6-1 with TRBJ2-3, with TRBD2 matching 12 bases. Looked up from germline, CDR1 is MNHNS and CDR2 is SASEGT. V shed 1 base, J shed 1 base, and the junction held 0 bases outside the gene matches. The CDR3 totals 16 residues.

This chain uses TRBV18 with TRBJ2-3; 7 nucleotides align to TRBD1. The germline V gene has CDR1 KGHSH and CDR2 LQKENI. V trimming: 2 bases; J trimming: 6 bases; junction bases outside the gene matches: 2. This CDR3 contains 13 residues. The CDR3 nucleotides read TGTGCCAGCTCACCATCCAGGGGGGATACGCAGTATTTT. Amino acids: CASSPSRGDTQYF.

This chain joins TRBV28 and TRBJ2-7; 10 nucleotides agree with TRBD1. Germline V gene data show CDR1 as MDHEN and CDR2 as SYDVKM. This CDR3 has 14 amino acids. Trimming took 10 bases from V and 9 from J; bases not matched to a gene: 15. This CDR3 reads CATKGTGDALGQYF. The CDR3 bases are TGTGCCACCAAAGGGACAGGGGATGCCCTTGGGCAGTACTTC.